Listed here are 24 T cell receptor beta chains from one sample, sequenced in a study of control samples from healthy donors and cancer patients. Produced via immunoSEQ multiplex PCR; TCRdb's table is partial and in-frame only. The table shows around 120,000 clones, with around 89% occurring only once. Sequencing used PBMCs. Receptors originate from a woman in her fifties or sixties with colorectal cancer.

The chain uses TRBV7-9 and TRBJ1-2; 8 bases agree with TRBD1. From germline, CDR1 is SEHNR and CDR2 FQNEAQ (reference sequence). This CDR3 has 15 residues. The J segment lost 0 bases and the V segment lost 5 bases, leaving 5 bases of the junction unmatched. The CDR3 region is CASSGQGDANYGYTF. As DNA, the CDR3 is TGTGCCAGCAGCGGACAGGGTGATGCTAACTATGGCTACACCTTC.

The rearrangement links TRBV27 to TRBJ2-7, with D possibly being TRBD1 (5 bases). This CDR3 spans 13 amino acids. CDR1 is MNHEY, CDR2 SMNVEV, per germline (reference sequence). Trimming cost V 7 bases and J 5 bases, with 15 bases left between them. This chain's CDR3 is CASTDLQGNEQYF. In DNA form, the CDR3 reads TGTGCCAGCACGGACCTGCAGGGAAACGAGCAGTACTTC.

The chain uses TRBV27 and TRBJ2-1; D gene unclear. CDR1 is MNHEY, CDR2 SMNVEV, per germline (reference sequence). The CDR3 length is 17 residues. The V gene lost 8 bases and the J gene lost 0 bases, with 20 bases spanning the gap. CDR3 amino acids: CASRSTHGFRSYNEQFF. The CDR3 DNA sequence: TGTGCCAGCCGTTCGACACATGGGTTTCGCTCCTACAATGAGCAGTTCTTC.

The J gene is TRBJ2-1, the V gene TRBV3-1 (or the pseudogene TRBV3-2); 8 bases are shared with TRBD2. This CDR3 has 16 residues. The ends lost 0 bases at V and 12 bases at J; junction bases unmatched: 13. Looked up from germline, CDR1 is LGHDT and CDR2 is YNNKEL (reference sequence). In DNA, the CDR3 is TGTGCCAGCAGCCAAGACGGACTAGCCATAGCTAGCTTGCAGTTCTTC. This translates into CASSQDGLAIASLQFF.

V is TRBV9 and J is TRBJ2-7; D is unclear. Trimming pared 0 bases from V and 5 bases from J, leaving 9 bases between. This CDR3 region has 13 residues. The germline V gene encodes CDR1 SGDLS and CDR2 YYNGEE. Here the CDR3 reads CASSVAMADEQYF. CDR3 in DNA: TGTGCCAGCAGCGTAGCGATGGCAGACGAGCAGTACTTC.

The V call is TRBV27, the J call TRBJ2-7; D may be TRBD2 (6 bases). Germline V gene data show CDR1 as MNHEY and CDR2 as SMNVEV (reference sequence). The CDR3 loop spans 15 amino acids. Trimming took off 4 bases at V and 1 base at J, with 14 bases between the two ends. CDR3 protein: CASSSQGGGSYEQYF. The CDR3 nucleotides are TGTGCCAGCAGTTCGCAGGGCGGAGGGTCCTACGAGCAGTACTTC.

This chain uses TRBV25-1 with TRBJ1-1, with D perhaps matching TRBD1 (6 bases). Germline V lookup: CDR1 MGHDK, CDR2 SYGVNS. The CDR3 runs 14 residues. Between the trimmed V and J ends, which lost 4 bases and 6 bases, there was a span of 15 bases. The CDR3 region is CASSATGSLPEAFF. For the CDR3, the DNA is TGTGCCAGCAGTGCAACAGGGAGTCTACCTGAAGCTTTCTTT.

The chain employs TRBV2 and TRBJ2-2, with 7 bases identical to TRBD1. CDR1 SNHLY and CDR2 FYNNEI come from the germline V gene. With 6 bases clipped from V and 4 bases from J, the junction kept 14 bases outside the gene matches. The CDR3 sequence is 17 residues long. CDR3: CASRTGLYIRGTGELFF. CDR3 nucleotide sequence: TGTGCCAGCAGGACAGGGTTATATATCCGTGGCACCGGGGAGCTGTTTTTT.

The chain couples TRBV9 to TRBJ2-1, with 8 nucleotides matching TRBD2. Per germline, CDR1 SGDLS and CDR2 YYNGEE. CDR3 length: 16 amino acids. Trimming at V came to 0 bases and at J to 7 bases, leaving 9 bases not matched to a gene. CDR3 region: CASSVVRGTRLNEQFF. The CDR3 DNA reads TGTGCCAGCAGCGTAGTGCGCGGGACTAGATTGAATGAGCAGTTCTTC.

This chain joins TRBV2 and TRBJ2-1; perhaps TRBD2 as D (6 bases). The CDR3 length is 15 residues. Trimming cost V 4 bases and J 3 bases, with 13 bases left between them. Germline V gene data show CDR1 as SNHLY and CDR2 as FYNNEI. CDR3 sequence (DNA): TGTGCCAGCAGTGCCTCTCGCGGGGACTACAATGAGCAGTTCTTC. Amino acid sequence: CASSASRGDYNEQFF.

The chain carries TRBV5-1 and TRBJ2-7, with a weak D call TRBD2 (6 bases). Trimming took 0 bases from V and 6 from J, leaving 13 bases between them. The germline V gene encodes CDR1 SGHRS and CDR2 YFSETQ. The CDR3 sequence is 14 residues long. The CDR3 DNA reads as TGCGCCAGCAGCTTGGGCATTATGGGGGGCGAGCAGTACTTC. Translating it yields CASSLGIMGGEQYF.

This sequence joins TRBV5-1 and TRBJ2-1; tentative D call: TRBD2 (6 bases). V lost 10 bases and J 3 bases, leaving 20 bases between the germline ends. The CDR3 runs to 15 residues. CDR1 is SGHRS, CDR2 YFSETQ, per germline. CDR3 sequence reads: CASRAGPGFYNEQFF. The CDR3 region has the DNA TGCGCCTCCCGGGCGGGGCCTGGGTTCTACAATGAGCAGTTCTTC.

This sequence joins TRBV4-2 and TRBJ2-1, with 7 bases aligning to TRBD2. The germline V gene encodes CDR1 LGHNA and CDR2 YNFKEQ. V lost 2 bases, J lost 8 bases, and 3 bases stayed unmatched. The CDR3 sequence is 13 residues long. CDR3 protein: CASSQLAGDEQFF. In nucleotides, the CDR3 is TGTGCCAGCAGCCAACTTGCGGGAGATGAGCAGTTCTTC.

The rearrangement links TRBV11-2 to TRBJ2-3, with TRBD2 matching over 12 bases. J was trimmed by 4 bases and V by 5 bases; bases with no gene match: 13. Germline lookup yields CDR1 SGHAT and CDR2 FQNNGV. This CDR3 contains 18 residues. The CDR3 coding sequence is TGTGCCAGCAGCCGAACAGCAAGACTAGCGGGGGACGCAGATACGCAGTATTTT. Encoded protein: CASSRTARLAGDADTQYF.

The chain carries TRBV9 and TRBJ2-2; D is perhaps TRBD1 or TRBD2 (5 bases each). CDR1 is SGDLS, CDR2 YYNGEE, per germline. This CDR3 comprises 14 residues. With 2 bases removed from V and 6 bases from J, the gap between germline ends came to 11 bases. This CDR3 is CASSVGVQSGELFF. The CDR3, as DNA: TGTGCCAGCAGCGTGGGGGTTCAGTCCGGGGAGCTGTTTTTT.

The rearrangement joins TRBV11-3 to TRBJ1-1, with D tentatively TRBD1 (5 bases). CDR1 is SGHNT and CDR2 is YENEEA in the germline V gene. The V and J ends lost 3 bases and 4 bases respectively, with 15 bases between them. The CDR3 length is 15 residues. The CDR3 region is CASSLGGDRATEAFF. The CDR3 region has the DNA TGTGCCAGCAGCTTGGGCGGCGACAGAGCCACTGAAGCTTTCTTT.

In this sample, this clone turned up once. The CDR3 region has the DNA TGTGCCAGCAGCTCTACCCGCGGGGGCGATGAGCAGTTCTTC. It encodes CASSSTRGGDEQFF. The chain links TRBV7-3 to TRBJ2-1; a weak D match, TRBD2 (7 bases). Germline V gives CDR1 SGHTA, CDR2 FQGTGA. This CDR3 contains 14 residues. The V and J ends lost 4 bases and 8 bases respectively, with 15 bases between them.

This clone was detected only a few times. The CDR3 here is CASSLGGSSTIYF. In nucleotides, the CDR3 is TGCGCCAGCAGCTTGGGGGGCTCTTCCACCATATATTTT. V gene TRBV5-1 combines with J gene TRBJ1-3; D is perhaps TRBD1 (5 bases). CDR1 is SGHRS and CDR2 is YFSETQ in the germline V gene. The V end lost 0 bases, the J end lost 9 bases, and 10 bases lay between the germline ends. This CDR3 contains 13 residues.

The chain uses TRBV9 and TRBJ1-1, with unresolved D. The CDR3 totals 13 residues. V dropped 3 bases and J dropped 0 bases, with 6 bases sitting between them. The germline V gene has CDR1 SGDLS and CDR2 YYNGEE. In nucleotides, the CDR3 is TGTGCCAGCAGCGCCGGGATGAACACTGAAGCTTTCTTT. It codes for CASSAGMNTEAFF. Looking up the rest from reference TRBV9 and TRBJ1-1 gives the full variable domain: DSGVTQTPKHLITATGQRVTLRCSPRSGDLSVYWYQQSLDQGLQFLIQYYNGEERAKGNILERFSAQQFPDLHSELNLSSLELGDSALYFCASSAGMNTEAFFGQGTRLTVV.

The genes are TRBV5-4 and TRBJ1-2; perhaps TRBD1 as D (6 bases). The germline V and J ends were trimmed by 4 bases and 8 bases, with 21 bases remaining between them. Germline loops: CDR1 SGHNT, CDR2 YYREEE (reference sequence). The CDR3 consists of 15 residues. CDR3 DNA: TGTGCCAGCAGCCCCTCATTAACGGGGGCTCGAGGCTACACCTTC. It is translated as CASSPSLTGARGYTF.

The J gene is TRBJ2-1, the V gene TRBV28; D not resolved. With 2 bases removed from V and 7 bases from J, the gap between germline ends came to 15 bases. CDR3 length: 15 amino acids. CDR1 is MDHEN and CDR2 is SYDVKM in the germline V gene. DNA of the CDR3: TGTGCCAGCAGTTTAGAGAGCGCCGAGTGGAATGAGCAGTTCTTC. This translates into CASSLESAEWNEQFF. Complete variable domain (other parts from reference TRBV28 and TRBJ2-1): DVKVTQSSRYLVKRTGEKVFLECVQDMDHENMFWYRQDPGLGLRLIYFSYDVKMKEKGDIPEGYSVSREKKERFSLILESASTNQTSMYLCASSLESAEWNEQFFGPGTRLTVL.

This clone was counted only a few times. V usage is TRBV27 and J usage is TRBJ1-5; 9 nucleotides align to TRBD1. The CDR3 consists of 18 residues. J was trimmed by 0 bases and V by 6 bases; bases with no gene match: 12. Germline CDR1 MNHEY, CDR2 SMNVEV (reference sequence). CDR3 sequence: CASSRYLGQGNSNQPQHF. CDR3 sequence (DNA): TGTGCCAGCAGCCGCTACCTCGGACAGGGGAATAGCAATCAGCCCCAGCATTTT.

J is TRBJ1-1 and V is TRBV10-3, with 8 bases fitting TRBD1. V lost 0 bases and J lost 5; bases outside the gene matches: 8. The CDR3 length is 16 residues. Germline CDR1 and CDR2: ENHRY and SYGVKD. The CDR3, as DNA: TGTGCCATCAGTGAGTCCAGGCCAGGGGGCCGAACTGAAGCTTTCTTT. It is translated as CAISESRPGGRTEAFF.

The gene calls are TRBV28 and TRBJ1-2, with 12 bases aligning to TRBD1. The CDR3 has 17 amino acids. Germline CDR1 is MDHEN and CDR2 is SYDVKM. With V trimmed by 3 bases and J by 0 bases, 5 bases remained unmatched. The CDR3 here is CASSFWGQGATNYGYTF. CDR3 sequence (DNA): TGTGCCAGCAGTTTCTGGGGACAGGGGGCCACTAACTATGGCTACACCTTC.